A selection of T cell receptor beta chains follows, all from one sample in a study of cytomegalovirus exposure and HLA in healthy donors. Here immunoSEQ multiplex PCR was the method, and the copy in TCRdb shows in-frame clones only, minus some. The table has approximately 220,000 clones, over 80% seen once. Sequenced: PBMCs. The receptors originated from a young woman in good health and CMV-seropositive. The CDR3 runs from the conserved cysteine through the conserved F or W. D genes are given only for firm matches. The size of a clone is reported for some rows only, either as once, few or many, or as a class for expanded clones.

abundance | d_gene | j_gene | v_gene | CDR3aa | CDR3nt
. | . | TRBJ1-2 | TRBV27 | CASSPGTASEGYTF | TGTGCCAGCAGTCCCGGGACGGCGTCCGAAGGCTACACCTTC
. | TRBD1 | TRBJ2-7 | TRBV19 | CASSIAGTGVYEQYF | TGTGCCAGTAGTATAGCCGGGACAGGGGTTTACGAGCAGTACTTC
once | TRBD1 | TRBJ1-5 | TRBV10-3 | CAIRAGTGNQPQHF | TGTGCCATCCGGGCGGGGACAGGGAATCAGCCCCAGCATTTT
. | . | TRBJ2-7 | TRBV7-8 | CASSLATAYEQYF | TGTGCCAGCAGCTTAGCGACGGCCTACGAGCAGTACTTC
. | . | TRBJ2-7 | TRBV27 | CASSSNPGLTPYEQYF | TGTGCCAGCAGTTCCAACCCGGGACTTACACCCTACGAGCAGTACTTC
. | . | TRBJ1-2 | TRBV28 | CASSHRVSSDGYTF | TGTGCCAGCAGTCACAGGGTCTCCTCAGATGGCTACACCTTC
once | TRBD1 | TRBJ2-1 | TRBV27 | CASSFGQGFGEQFF | TGTGCCAGCAGTTTCGGACAGGGATTCGGTGAGCAGTTCTTC
. | TRBD1 | TRBJ1-1 | TRBV30 | CAWSDGTGGEGTEAFF | TGTGCCTGGAGCGACGGGACAGGGGGCGAAGGCACTGAAGCTTTCTTT
. | TRBD1 | TRBJ2-1 | TRBV18 | CASSQPGQGQGAYNEQFF | TGTGCCAGCTCACAACCGGGACAGGGCCAGGGGGCTTACAATGAGCAGTTCTTC
. | . | TRBJ2-7 | TRBV10-3 | CAISESVSSYEQYF | TGTGCCATCAGTGAGTCGGTTAGCTCCTACGAGCAGTACTTC
. | . | TRBJ1-2 | TRBV25-1 | CASSEFGGYTF | TGTGCCAGCAGTGAATTTGGTGGCTACACCTTC
. | . | TRBJ2-2 | TRBV13 | CASSLVGTGELFF | TGTGCCAGCAGCTTAGTGGGGACCGGGGAGCTGTTTTTT
. | . | TRBJ1-3 | TRBV19 | CASSIEQRDPGNTIYF | TGTGCCAGTAGTATAGAACAGCGCGACCCTGGAAACACCATATATTTT
. | . | TRBJ1-2 | TRBV4-1 | CASSETSHGANYGYTF | TGCGCCAGCAGCGAGACCTCTCATGGTGCTAACTATGGCTACACCTTC
. | . | TRBJ2-5 | TRBV11-2 | CASSSFETQYF | TGTGCCAGCAGCTCCTTCGAGACCCAGTACTTC
. | TRBD1 | TRBJ1-2 | TRBV27 | CASSAGGGNYGYTF | TGTGCCAGCAGTGCAGGGGGCGGTAACTATGGCTACACCTTC
. | . | TRBJ2-7 | TRBV5-4 | CASSLAGSSYEQYF | TGTGCCAGCAGCTTGGCGGGGAGTTCCTACGAGCAGTACTTC
few | . | TRBJ1-4 | TRBV14 | CASSQDSGQRLFF | TGTGCCAGCAGCCAAGACAGCGGACAACGACTGTTTTTT
. | . | TRBJ1-2 | TRBV7-2 | CASSSGRGSYGYTF | TGTGCCAGCAGCTCGGGGCGGGGCTCATATGGCTACACCTTC
few | . | TRBJ1-2 | TRBV6-5 | CASSYGGGGGYTF | TGTGCCAGCAGTTACGGAGGAGGGGGTGGCTACACCTTC
. | . | TRBJ2-1 | TRBV14 | CASSQGLLSYNEQFF | TGTGCCAGCAGCCAAGGACTCCTCTCCTACAATGAGCAGTTCTTC
. | . | TRBJ2-3 | TRBV30 | CAWAPGGAADTQYF | TGTGCCTGGGCCCCCGGTGGGGCTGCAGATACGCAGTATTTT
once | . | TRBJ1-1 | TRBV27 | CASSRLMNTEAFF | TGTGCCAGCAGCCGACTTATGAACACTGAAGCTTTCTTT
. | . | TRBJ2-1 | TRBV18 | CASSPANVVYNEQFF | TGTGCCAGCTCACCCGCCAACGTGGTCTACAATGAGCAGTTCTTC
once | TRBD1 | TRBJ2-1 | TRBV29-1 | CSVDDRGNEQFF | TGCAGCGTCGACGACAGGGGCAATGAGCAGTTCTTC
few | . | TRBJ2-7 | TRBV6-5 | CASRSGPGYYEQYF | TGTGCCAGCAGATCGGGACCCGGGTACTACGAGCAGTACTTC
. | TRBD1 | TRBJ1-1 | TRBV7-9 | CASSTGQGAEAFF | TGTGCCAGCAGCACCGGACAGGGGGCTGAAGCTTTCTTT
. | . | TRBJ2-2 | TRBV5-1 | CASSVPGVAGELFF | TGCGCCAGCAGCGTTCCGGGGGTCGCCGGGGAGCTGTTTTTT
. | . | TRBJ2-2 | TRBV6-1 | CAIQARAGELFF | TGTGCCATTCAGGCGCGTGCCGGGGAGCTGTTTTTT
. | TRBD2 | TRBJ2-1 | TRBV30 | CAWSEGLAGANEQFF | TGTGCCTGGAGTGAGGGGCTAGCGGGGGCCAATGAGCAGTTCTTC
once | . | TRBJ2-2 | TRBV2 | CASSGDSTGELFF | TGTGCCAGCAGTGGAGACAGCACCGGGGAGCTGTTTTTT
. | . | TRBJ2-2 | TRBV30 | CAWSVPDRRVPGELFF | TGTGCCTGGAGTGTACCGGATCGAAGGGTCCCCGGGGAGCTGTTTTTT
. | TRBD1 | TRBJ2-1 | TRBV28 | CASSSPGTGLYLAPNEQFF | TGTGCCAGCAGTTCTCCCGGGACAGGGTTGTACTTAGCTCCGAATGAGCAGTTCTTC
. | TRBD2 | TRBJ2-1 | TRBV30 | CAWTLAGGSYNEQFF | TGTGCCTGGACCTTAGCGGGAGGGTCCTACAATGAGCAGTTCTTC
. | . | TRBJ2-3 | TRBV2 | CASGWGLGGTDTQYF | TGTGCCAGCGGCTGGGGATTGGGTGGGACGGATACGCAGTATTTT
. | TRBD1 | TRBJ1-2 | TRBV19 | CASSPKVGQVPYGYTF | TGTGCCAGTAGTCCCAAGGTGGGACAGGTTCCATATGGCTACACCTTC
. | . | TRBJ2-3 | TRBV7-6 | CASSLAPRSSTDTQYF | TGTGCCAGCAGCTTAGCGCCTAGATCTAGCACAGATACGCAGTATTTT
few | TRBD1 | TRBJ1-2 | TRBV5-1 | CASSGGQGSYGYTF | TGCGCCAGCAGCGGGGGACAGGGGAGCTATGGCTACACCTTC
many | . | TRBJ2-7 | TRBV2 | CASSRGGYEQYF | TGTGCCAGCAGCCGAGGGGGGTACGAGCAGTACTTC
. | . | TRBJ2-2 | TRBV27 | CASRIGPGELFF | TGTGCCAGCAGAATAGGACCCGGGGAGCTGTTTTTT
few | . | TRBJ1-4 | TRBV18 | CASSAAGPTNEKLFF | TGTGCCAGCTCTGCTGCAGGGCCAACTAATGAAAAACTGTTTTTT
. | . | TRBJ1-2 | TRBV29-1 | CSVDDGTIANYGYTF | TGCAGCGTTGATGACGGAACAATAGCTAACTATGGCTACACCTTC
. | TRBD1 | TRBJ1-2 | TRBV4-2 | CASSQDLAGGRYGYTF | TGTGCCAGCAGCCAAGATTTGGCAGGGGGTCGCTATGGCTACACCTTC
. | TRBD1 | TRBJ1-1 | TRBV27 | CASSLSGQGAREAFF | TGTGCCAGCAGTTTATCCGGACAGGGGGCGCGGGAAGCTTTCTTT
. | TRBD1 | TRBJ1-4 | TRBV5-6 | CASSLVTGGRANEKLFF | TGTGCCAGCAGCTTGGTTACAGGGGGCCGGGCTAATGAAAAACTGTTTTTT
. | . | TRBJ2-5 | TRBV15 | CATSRERTGYLRETQYF | TGTGCCACCAGCAGAGAGAGAACCGGATACCTCAGAGAGACCCAGTACTTC
. | TRBD2 | TRBJ2-2 | TRBV5-1 | CASSRDYTNTGELFF | TGCGCCAGCAGCAGGGACTACACGAACACCGGGGAGCTGTTTTTT
few | . | TRBJ1-1 | TRBV10-3 | CAISRTDMNTEAFF | TGTGCCATCAGTCGGACAGACATGAACACTGAAGCTTTCTTT
. | . | TRBJ1-5 | TRBV19 | CASTKTQDQPQHF | TGTGCCAGTACCAAGACACAGGATCAGCCCCAGCATTTT
. | TRBD2 | TRBJ2-7 | TRBV6-1 | CASSELDAGELDEQYF | TGTGCCAGCAGTGAACTTGATGCGGGAGAACTGGACGAGCAGTACTTC
. | . | TRBJ2-7 | TRBV5-4 | CASSLGVPDSYEQYF | TGTGCCAGCAGCTTGGGCGTCCCTGACTCCTACGAGCAGTACTTC